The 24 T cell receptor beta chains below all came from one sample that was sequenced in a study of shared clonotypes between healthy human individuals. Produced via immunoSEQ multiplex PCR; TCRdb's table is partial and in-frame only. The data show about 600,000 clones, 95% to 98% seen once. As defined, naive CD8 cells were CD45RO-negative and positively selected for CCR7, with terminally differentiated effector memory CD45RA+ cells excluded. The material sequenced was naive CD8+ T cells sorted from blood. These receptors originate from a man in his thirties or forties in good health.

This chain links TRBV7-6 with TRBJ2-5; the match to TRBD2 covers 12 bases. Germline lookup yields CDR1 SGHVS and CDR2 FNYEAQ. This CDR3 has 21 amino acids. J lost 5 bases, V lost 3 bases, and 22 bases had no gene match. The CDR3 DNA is TGTGCCAGCAGCTTGGGGGGTAGAGGGACTAGCGGGTTCCTAAGGGAGGAGACCCAGTACTTC. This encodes CASSLGGRGTSGFLREETQYF.

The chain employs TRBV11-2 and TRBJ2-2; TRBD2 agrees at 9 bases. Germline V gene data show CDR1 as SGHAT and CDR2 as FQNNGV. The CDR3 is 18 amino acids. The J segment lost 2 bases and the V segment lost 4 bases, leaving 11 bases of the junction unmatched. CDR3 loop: CASSSYPASGENTGELFF. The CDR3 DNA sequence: TGTGCCAGCAGCTCATACCCGGCTAGCGGGGAAAACACCGGGGAGCTGTTTTTT.

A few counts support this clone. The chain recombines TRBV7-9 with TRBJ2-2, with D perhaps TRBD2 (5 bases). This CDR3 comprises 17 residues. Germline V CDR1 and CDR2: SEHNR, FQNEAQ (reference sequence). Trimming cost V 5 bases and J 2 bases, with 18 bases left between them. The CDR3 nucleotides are TGTGCCAGCAGCCTGAATGAAGGGAGCCTCAACACCGGGGAGCTGTTTTTT. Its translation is CASSLNEGSLNTGELFF.

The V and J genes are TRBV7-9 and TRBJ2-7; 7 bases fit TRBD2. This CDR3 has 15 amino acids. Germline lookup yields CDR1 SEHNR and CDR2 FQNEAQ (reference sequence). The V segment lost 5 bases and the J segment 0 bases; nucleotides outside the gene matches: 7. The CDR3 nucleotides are TGTGCCAGCAGCCACCGGGGGGATAGCTCCTACGAGCAGTACTTC. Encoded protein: CASSHRGDSSYEQYF.

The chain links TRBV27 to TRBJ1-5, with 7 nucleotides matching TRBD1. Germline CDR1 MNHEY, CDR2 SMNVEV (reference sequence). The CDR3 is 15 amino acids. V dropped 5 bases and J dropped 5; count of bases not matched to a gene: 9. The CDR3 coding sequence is TGTGCCAGCAGTCGAGTGGACAGGAGTCATCAGCCCCAGCATTTT. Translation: CASSRVDRSHQPQHF.

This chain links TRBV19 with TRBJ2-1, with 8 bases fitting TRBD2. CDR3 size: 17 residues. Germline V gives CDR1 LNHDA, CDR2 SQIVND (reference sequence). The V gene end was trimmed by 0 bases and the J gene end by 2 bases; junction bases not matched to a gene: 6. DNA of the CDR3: TGTGCCAGTAGTATAGATGTGGCGGGAGGACCCTACAATGAGCAGTTCTTC. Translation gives CASSIDVAGGPYNEQFF.

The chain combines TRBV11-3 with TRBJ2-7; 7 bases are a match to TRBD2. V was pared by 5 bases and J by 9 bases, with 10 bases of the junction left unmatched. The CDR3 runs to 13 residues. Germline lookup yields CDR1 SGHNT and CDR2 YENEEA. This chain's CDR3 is CASSPNLSGVQYF. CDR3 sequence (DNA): TGTGCCAGCAGCCCGAACTTAAGCGGGGTGCAGTACTTC.

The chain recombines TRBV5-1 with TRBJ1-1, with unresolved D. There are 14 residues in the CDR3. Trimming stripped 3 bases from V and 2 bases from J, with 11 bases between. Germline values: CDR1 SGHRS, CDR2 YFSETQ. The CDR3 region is CASSSVYSNTEAFF. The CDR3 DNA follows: TGCGCCAGCAGCTCCGTATACTCCAACACTGAAGCTTTCTTT.

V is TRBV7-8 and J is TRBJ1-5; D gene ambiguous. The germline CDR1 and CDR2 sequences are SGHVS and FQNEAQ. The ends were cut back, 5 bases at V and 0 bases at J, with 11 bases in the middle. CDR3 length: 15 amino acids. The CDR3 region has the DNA TGTGCCAGCAGCGCGTGGCTTGTTAGCAATCAGCCCCAGCATTTT. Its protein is CASSAWLVSNQPQHF.

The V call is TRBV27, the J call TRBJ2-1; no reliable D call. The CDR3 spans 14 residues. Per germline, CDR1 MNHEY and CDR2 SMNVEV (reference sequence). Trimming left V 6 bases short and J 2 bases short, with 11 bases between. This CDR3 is CASRGRPAYNEQFF. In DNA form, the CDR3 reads TGTGCCAGCAGAGGAAGGCCAGCCTACAATGAGCAGTTCTTC.

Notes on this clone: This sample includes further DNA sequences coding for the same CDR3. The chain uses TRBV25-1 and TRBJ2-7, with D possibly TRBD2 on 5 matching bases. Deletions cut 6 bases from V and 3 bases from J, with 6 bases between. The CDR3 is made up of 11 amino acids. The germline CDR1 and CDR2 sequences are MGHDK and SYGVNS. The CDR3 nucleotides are TGTGCCAGCAGAGGAGGCTACGAGCAGTACTTC. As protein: CASRGGYEQYF.

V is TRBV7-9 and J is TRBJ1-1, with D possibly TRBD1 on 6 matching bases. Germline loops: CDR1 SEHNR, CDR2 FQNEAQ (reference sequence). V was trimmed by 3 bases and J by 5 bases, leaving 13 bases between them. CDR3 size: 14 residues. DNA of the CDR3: TGTGCCAGCAGCTTGAGGGGGGATCGGACTGAAGCTTTCTTT. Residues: CASSLRGDRTEAFF.

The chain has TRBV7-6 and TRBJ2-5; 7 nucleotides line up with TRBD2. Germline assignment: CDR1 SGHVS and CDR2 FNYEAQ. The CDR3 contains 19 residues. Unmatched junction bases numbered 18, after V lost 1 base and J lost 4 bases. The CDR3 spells CASSLVLWASGTEGETQYF. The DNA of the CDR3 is TGTGCCAGCAGCTTAGTTTTGTGGGCTAGCGGCACCGAGGGAGAGACCCAGTACTTC.

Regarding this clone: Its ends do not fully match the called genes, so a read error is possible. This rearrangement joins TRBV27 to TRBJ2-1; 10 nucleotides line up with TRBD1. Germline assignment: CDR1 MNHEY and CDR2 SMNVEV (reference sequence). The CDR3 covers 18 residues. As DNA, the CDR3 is TGTGCCAGCAGTCCACAGCGGGCGGGGACAGGGGAGGGCAATGAACAGTTCTTC. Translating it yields CASSPQRAGTGEGNEQFF.

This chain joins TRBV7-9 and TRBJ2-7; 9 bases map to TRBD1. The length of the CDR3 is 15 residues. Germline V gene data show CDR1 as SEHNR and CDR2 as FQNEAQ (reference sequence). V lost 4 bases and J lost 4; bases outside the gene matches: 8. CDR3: CASSSGTGGFYEQYF. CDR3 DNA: TGTGCCAGCAGCTCAGGAACAGGGGGCTTTTACGAGCAGTACTTC.

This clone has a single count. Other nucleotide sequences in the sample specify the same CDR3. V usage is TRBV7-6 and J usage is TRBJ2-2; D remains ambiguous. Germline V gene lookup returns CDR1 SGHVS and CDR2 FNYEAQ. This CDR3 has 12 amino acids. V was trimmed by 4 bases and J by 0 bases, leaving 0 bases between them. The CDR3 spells CASSSNTGELFF. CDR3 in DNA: TGTGCCAGCAGCTCGAACACCGGGGAGCTGTTTTTT.

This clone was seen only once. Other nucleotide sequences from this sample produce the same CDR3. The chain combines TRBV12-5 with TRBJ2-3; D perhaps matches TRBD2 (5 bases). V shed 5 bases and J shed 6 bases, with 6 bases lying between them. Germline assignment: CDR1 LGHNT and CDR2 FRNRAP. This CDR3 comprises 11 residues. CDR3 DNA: TGTGCTAGTGGTCCGGGGGATACGCAGTATTTT. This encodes CASGPGDTQYF. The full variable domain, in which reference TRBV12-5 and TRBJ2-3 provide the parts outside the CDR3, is DARVTQTPRHKVTEMGQEVTMRCQPILGHNTVFWYRQTMMQGLELLAYFRNRAPLDDSGMPKDRFSAEMPDATLATLKIQPSEPRDSAVYFCASGPGDTQYFGPGTRLTVL.

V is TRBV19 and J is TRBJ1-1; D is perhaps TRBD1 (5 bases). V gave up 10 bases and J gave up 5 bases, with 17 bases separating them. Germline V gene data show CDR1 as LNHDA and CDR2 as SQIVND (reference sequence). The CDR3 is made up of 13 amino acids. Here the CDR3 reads CATTRTYRTEAFF. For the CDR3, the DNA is TGTGCCACCACCCGGACATATAGGACTGAAGCTTTCTTT.

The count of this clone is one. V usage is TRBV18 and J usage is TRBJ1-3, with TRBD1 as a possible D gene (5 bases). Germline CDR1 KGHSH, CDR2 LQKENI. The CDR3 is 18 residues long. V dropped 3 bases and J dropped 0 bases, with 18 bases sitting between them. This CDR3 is CASSPGQGVRDSGNTIYF. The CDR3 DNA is TGTGCCAGCTCACCCGGCCAGGGTGTTAGGGACTCTGGAAACACCATATATTTT. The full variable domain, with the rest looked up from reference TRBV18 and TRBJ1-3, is NAGVMQNPRHLVRRRGQEARLRCSPMKGHSHVYWYRQLPEEGLKFMVYLQKENIIDESGMPKERFSAEFPKEGPSILRIQQVVRGDSAAYFCASSPGQGVRDSGNTIYFGEGSWLTVV.

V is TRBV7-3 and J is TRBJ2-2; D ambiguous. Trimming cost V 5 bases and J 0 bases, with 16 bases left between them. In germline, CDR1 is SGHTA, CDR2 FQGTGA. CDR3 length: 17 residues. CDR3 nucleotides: TGTGCCAGCAGCCGCCCGAGGCAGAAACCGAACACCGGGGAGCTGTTTTTT. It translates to CASSRPRQKPNTGELFF. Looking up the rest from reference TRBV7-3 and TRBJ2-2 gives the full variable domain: GAGVSQTPSNKVTEKGKYVELRCDPISGHTALYWYRQSLGQGPEFLIYFQGTGAADDSGLPNDRFFAVRPEGSVSTLKIQRTERGDSAVYLCASSRPRQKPNTGELFFGEGSRLTVL.

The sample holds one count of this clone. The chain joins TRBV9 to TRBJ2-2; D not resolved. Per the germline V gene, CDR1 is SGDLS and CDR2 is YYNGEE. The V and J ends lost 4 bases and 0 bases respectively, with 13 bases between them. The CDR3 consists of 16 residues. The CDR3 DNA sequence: TGTGCCAGCAGCCTATCCTGGAGTTCGAACACCGGGGAGCTGTTTTTT. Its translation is CASSLSWSSNTGELFF.

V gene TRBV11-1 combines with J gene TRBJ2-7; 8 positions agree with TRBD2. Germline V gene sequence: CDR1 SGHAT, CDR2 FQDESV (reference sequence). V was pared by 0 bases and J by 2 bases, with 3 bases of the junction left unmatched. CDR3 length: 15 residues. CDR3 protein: CASSLAGLVAYEQYF. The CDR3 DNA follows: TGTGCCAGCAGCTTAGCGGGACTAGTCGCCTACGAGCAGTACTTC.

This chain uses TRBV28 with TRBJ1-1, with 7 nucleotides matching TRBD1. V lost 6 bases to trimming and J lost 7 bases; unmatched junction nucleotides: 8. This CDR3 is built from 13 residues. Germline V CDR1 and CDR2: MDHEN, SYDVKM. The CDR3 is CASRKTGTVEAFF. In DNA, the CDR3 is TGTGCCAGCAGAAAAACCGGGACAGTTGAAGCTTTCTTT. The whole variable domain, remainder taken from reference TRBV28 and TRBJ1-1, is DVKVTQSSRYLVKRTGEKVFLECVQDMDHENMFWYRQDPGLGLRLIYFSYDVKMKEKGDIPEGYSVSREKKERFSLILESASTNQTSMYLCASRKTGTVEAFFGQGTRLTVV.

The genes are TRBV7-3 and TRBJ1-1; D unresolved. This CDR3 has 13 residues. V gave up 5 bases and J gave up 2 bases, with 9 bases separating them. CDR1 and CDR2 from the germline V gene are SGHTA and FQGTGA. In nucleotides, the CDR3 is TGTGCCAGCAGCCCCGAATTAAACACTGAAGCTTTCTTT. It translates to CASSPELNTEAFF.